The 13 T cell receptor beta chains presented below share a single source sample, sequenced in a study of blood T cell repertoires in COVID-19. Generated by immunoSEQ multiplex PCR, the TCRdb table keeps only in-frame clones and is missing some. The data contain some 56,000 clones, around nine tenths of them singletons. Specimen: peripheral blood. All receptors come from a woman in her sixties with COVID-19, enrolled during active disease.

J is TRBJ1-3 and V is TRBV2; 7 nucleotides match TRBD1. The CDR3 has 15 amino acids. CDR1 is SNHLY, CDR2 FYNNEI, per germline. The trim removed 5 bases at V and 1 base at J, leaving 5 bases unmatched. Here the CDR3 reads CASSFQGVSGNTIYF. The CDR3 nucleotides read TGTGCCAGCAGTTTCCAGGGGGTTTCTGGAAACACCATATATTTT.

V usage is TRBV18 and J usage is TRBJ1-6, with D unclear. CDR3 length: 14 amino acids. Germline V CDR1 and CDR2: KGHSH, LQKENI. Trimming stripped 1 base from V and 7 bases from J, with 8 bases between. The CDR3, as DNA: TGTGCCAGCTCACCACTTCACGGGAATTCACCCCTCCACTTT. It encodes CASSPLHGNSPLHF.

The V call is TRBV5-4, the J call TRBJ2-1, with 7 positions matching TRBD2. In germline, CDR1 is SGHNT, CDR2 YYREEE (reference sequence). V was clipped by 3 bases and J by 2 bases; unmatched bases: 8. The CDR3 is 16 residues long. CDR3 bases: TGTGCCAGCAGCTCCCAAGCGGGGCTCACCTACAATGAGCAGTTCTTC. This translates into CASSSQAGLTYNEQFF.

CDR3 sequence: CASSRTAEQFF. CDR3 in DNA: TGTGCCAGCAGCAGGACAGCCGAGCAGTTCTTC. V usage is TRBV5-4 and J usage is TRBJ2-1; possible D gene TRBD1, 6 bases. The CDR3 spans 11 residues. Trimming cost V 4 bases and J 10 bases, with 9 bases left between them. Germline CDR1 SGHNT, CDR2 YYREEE (reference sequence).

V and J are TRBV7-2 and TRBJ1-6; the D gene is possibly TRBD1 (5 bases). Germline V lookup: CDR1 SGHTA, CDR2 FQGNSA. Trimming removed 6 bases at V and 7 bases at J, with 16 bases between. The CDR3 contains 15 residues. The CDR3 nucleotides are TGTGCCAGCAGAAAAAGGGACGGACTAAATTCACCCCTCCACTTT. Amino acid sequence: CASRKRDGLNSPLHF.

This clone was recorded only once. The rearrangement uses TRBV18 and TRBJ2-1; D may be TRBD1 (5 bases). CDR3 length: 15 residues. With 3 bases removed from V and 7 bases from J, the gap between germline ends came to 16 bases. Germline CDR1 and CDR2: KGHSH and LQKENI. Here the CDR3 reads CASSPQGVNGNEQFF. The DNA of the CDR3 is TGTGCCAGCTCACCTCAGGGTGTGAACGGGAATGAGCAGTTCTTC.

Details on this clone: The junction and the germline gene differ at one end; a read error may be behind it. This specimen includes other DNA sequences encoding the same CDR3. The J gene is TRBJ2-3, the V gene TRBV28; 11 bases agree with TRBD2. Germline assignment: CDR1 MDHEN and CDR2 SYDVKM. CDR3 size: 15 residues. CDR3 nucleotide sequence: TGTGCCAGCAGGCGGACTAGCGGGCGGGGAGATACGCAATATTTT. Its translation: CASRRTSGRGDTQYF.

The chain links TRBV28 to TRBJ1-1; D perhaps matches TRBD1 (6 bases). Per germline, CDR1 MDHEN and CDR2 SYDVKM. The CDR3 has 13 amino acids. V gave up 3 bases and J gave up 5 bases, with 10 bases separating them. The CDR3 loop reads CASSFQGRTEAFF. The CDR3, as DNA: TGTGCCAGCAGTTTCCAGGGGCGAACTGAAGCTTTCTTT. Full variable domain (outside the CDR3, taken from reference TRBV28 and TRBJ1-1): DVKVTQSSRYLVKRTGEKVFLECVQDMDHENMFWYRQDPGLGLRLIYFSYDVKMKEKGDIPEGYSVSREKKERFSLILESASTNQTSMYLCASSFQGRTEAFFGQGTRLTVV.

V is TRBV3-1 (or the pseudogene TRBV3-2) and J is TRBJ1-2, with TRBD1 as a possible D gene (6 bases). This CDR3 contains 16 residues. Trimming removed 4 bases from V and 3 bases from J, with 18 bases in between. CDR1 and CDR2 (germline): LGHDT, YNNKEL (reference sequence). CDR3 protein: CASSPGTTGAHYGYTF. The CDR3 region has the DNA TGTGCCAGCAGCCCGGGGACAACCGGGGCTCACTATGGCTACACCTTC.

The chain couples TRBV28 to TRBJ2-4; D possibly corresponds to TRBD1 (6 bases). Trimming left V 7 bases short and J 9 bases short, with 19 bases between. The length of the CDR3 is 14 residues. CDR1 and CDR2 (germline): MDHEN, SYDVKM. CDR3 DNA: TGTGCCAGCACCAAAGGGGGACCCCATAGCATTCAGTACTTC. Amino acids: CASTKGGPHSIQYF.

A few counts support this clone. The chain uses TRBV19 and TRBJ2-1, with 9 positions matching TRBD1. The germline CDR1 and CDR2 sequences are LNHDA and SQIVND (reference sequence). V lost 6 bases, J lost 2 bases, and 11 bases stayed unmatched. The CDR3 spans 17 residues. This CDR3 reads CASRDTGGISAYNEQFF. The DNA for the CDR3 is TGTGCCAGTAGGGATACAGGGGGCATATCGGCCTACAATGAGCAGTTCTTC.

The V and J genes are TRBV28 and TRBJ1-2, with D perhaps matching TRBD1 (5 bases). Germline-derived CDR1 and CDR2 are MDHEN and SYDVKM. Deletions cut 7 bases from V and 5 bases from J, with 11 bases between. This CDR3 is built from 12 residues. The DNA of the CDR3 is TGTGCCAGCACCAGCGGGGCTTATGGCTACACCTTC. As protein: CASTSGAYGYTF.

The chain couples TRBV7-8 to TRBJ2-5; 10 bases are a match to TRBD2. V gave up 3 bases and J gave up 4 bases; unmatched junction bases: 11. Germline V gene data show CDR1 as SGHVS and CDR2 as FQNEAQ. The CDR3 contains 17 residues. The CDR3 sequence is CASSLNPSGSLGETQYF. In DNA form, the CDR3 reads TGTGCCAGCAGCTTGAATCCTAGCGGGAGCTTGGGAGAGACCCAGTACTTC.